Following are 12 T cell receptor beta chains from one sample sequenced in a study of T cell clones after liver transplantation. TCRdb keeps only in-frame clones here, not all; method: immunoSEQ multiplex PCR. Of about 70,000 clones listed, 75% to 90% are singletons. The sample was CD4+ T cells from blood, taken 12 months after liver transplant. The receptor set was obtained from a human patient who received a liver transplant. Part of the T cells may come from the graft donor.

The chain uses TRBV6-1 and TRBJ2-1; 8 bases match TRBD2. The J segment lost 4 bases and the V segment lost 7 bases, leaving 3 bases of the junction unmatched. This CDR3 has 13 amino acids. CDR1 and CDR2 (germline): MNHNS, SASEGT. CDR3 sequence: CASKLAEYNEQFF. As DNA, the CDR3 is TGTGCCAGCAAACTAGCGGAGTACAATGAGCAGTTCTTC.

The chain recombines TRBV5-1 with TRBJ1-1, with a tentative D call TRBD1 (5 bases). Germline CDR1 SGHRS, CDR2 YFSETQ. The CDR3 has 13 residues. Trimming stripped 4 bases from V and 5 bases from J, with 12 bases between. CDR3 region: CASSMTVETEAFF. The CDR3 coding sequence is TGCGCCAGCAGCATGACAGTCGAAACTGAAGCTTTCTTT.

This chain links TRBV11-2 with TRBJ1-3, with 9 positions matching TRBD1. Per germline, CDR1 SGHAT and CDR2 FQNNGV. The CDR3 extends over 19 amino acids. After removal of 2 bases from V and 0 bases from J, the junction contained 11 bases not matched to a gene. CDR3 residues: CASSLTGTGLPYSGNTIYF. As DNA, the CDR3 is TGTGCCAGCAGCTTAACCGGGACAGGGCTTCCCTACTCTGGAAACACCATATATTTT.

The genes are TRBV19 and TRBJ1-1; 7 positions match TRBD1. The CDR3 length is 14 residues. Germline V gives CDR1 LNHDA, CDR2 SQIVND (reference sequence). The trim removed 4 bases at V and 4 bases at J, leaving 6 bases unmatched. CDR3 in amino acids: CASSSGRGGTEAFF. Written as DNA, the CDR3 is TGTGCCAGTAGTAGCGGCAGGGGGGGCACTGAAGCTTTCTTT.

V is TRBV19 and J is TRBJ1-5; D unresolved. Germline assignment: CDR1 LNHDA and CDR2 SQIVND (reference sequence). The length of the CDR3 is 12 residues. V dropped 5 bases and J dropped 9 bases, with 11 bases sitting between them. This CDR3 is CASSLGLGPQHF. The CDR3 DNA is TGTGCCAGTAGTTTGGGCTTGGGGCCCCAGCATTTT.

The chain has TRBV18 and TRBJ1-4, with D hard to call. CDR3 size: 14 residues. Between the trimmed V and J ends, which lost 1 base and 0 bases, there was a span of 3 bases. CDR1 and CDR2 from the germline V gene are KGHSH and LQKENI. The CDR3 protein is CASSPRSTNEKLFF. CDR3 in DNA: TGTGCCAGCTCACCACGGTCAACTAATGAAAAACTGTTTTTT.

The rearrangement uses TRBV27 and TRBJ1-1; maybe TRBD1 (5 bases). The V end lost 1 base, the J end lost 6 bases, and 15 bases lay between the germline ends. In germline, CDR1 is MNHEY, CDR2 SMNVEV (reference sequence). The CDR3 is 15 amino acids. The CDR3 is CASSLWGTVGAEAFF. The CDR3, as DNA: TGTGCCAGCAGTTTATGGGGGACCGTAGGGGCTGAAGCTTTCTTT.

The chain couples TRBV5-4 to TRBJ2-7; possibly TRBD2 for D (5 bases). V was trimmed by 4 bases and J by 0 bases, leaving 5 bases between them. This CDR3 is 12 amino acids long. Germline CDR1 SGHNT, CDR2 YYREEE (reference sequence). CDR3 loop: CASSRDSYEQYF. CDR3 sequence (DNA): TGTGCCAGCAGCCGGGACTCCTACGAGCAGTACTTC.

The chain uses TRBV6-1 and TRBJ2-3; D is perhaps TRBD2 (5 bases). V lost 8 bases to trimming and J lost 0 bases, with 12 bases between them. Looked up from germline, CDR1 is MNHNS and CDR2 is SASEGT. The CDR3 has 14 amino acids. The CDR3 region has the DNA TGTGCCAGCGGTCCAGCGGTGAGCACAGATACGCAGTATTTT. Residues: CASGPAVSTDTQYF.

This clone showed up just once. CDR3 sequence: CASSLLDKTYEQYF. DNA for the CDR3: TGTGCCAGCAGTTTATTAGACAAGACCTACGAGCAGTACTTC. The chain employs TRBV27 and TRBJ2-7; D gene unclear. Trimming pared 1 base from V and 2 bases from J, leaving 9 bases between. The CDR3 loop spans 14 amino acids. Germline lookup yields CDR1 MNHEY and CDR2 SMNVEV (reference sequence).

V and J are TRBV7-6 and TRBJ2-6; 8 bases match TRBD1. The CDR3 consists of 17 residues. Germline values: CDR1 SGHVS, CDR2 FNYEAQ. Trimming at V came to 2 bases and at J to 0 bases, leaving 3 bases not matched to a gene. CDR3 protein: CASSLFGTGSGANVLTF. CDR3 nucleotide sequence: TGTGCCAGCAGCTTATTCGGGACAGGCTCTGGGGCCAACGTCCTGACTTTC.

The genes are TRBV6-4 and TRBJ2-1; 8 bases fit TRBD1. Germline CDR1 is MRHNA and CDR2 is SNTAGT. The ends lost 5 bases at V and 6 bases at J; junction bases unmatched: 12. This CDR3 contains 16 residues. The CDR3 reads CASSISRGRGLNEQFF. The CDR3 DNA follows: TGTGCCAGCAGTATAAGCCGGGGCAGGGGGCTCAATGAGCAGTTCTTC.